The 24 T cell receptor beta chains below all came from one sample that was sequenced in a study of cytomegalovirus exposure and HLA in healthy donors. In the PCR, 60 Vbeta and 13 Jbeta primers were used. Clones were read by immunoSEQ multiplex PCR, and TCRdb kept only the in-frame ones, dropping some. The table lists about 130,000 clones, roughly 80% of them singletons. The material sequenced was PBMCs. The receptors shown here come from a woman between 40 and 55 years old in good health and CMV-seropositive.

The chain employs TRBV30 and TRBJ2-7, with no clear D. The CDR3 runs to 12 residues. Trimming cost V 2 bases and J 7 bases, with 12 bases left between them. Germline V gives CDR1 GTSNPN, CDR2 SVGIG (reference sequence). CDR3 in DNA: TGTGCCTGGAGTTTGCGGTTTTGGGAGCAGTACTTC. Translation: CAWSLRFWEQYF.

This chain connects TRBV7-2 to TRBJ1-5; no reliable D call. Deletions cut 8 bases from V and 4 bases from J, with 12 bases between. This CDR3 region has 13 residues. Germline CDR1 reads SGHTA; CDR2 reads FQGNSA. The CDR3 nucleotides are TGTGCCAGCGGAATGGGCCATAATCAGCCCCAGCATTTT. Translation gives CASGMGHNQPQHF.

The CDR3 nucleotides are TGCGCCAGCAGCTTAGTAGTAGTGAACACCGGGGAGCTGTTTTTT. This gives the protein CASSLVVVNTGELFF. This sequence joins TRBV5-1 and TRBJ2-2; D gene ambiguous. The V and J ends lost 2 bases and 1 base respectively, with 9 bases between them. The CDR3 loop spans 15 amino acids. The germline CDR1 and CDR2 sequences are SGHRS and YFSETQ.

V and J are TRBV6-5 and TRBJ1-2; D not certain. V was shortened by 4 bases and J by 5 bases, with 14 bases between the two germline ends. This CDR3 region has 14 residues. Looked up from germline, CDR1 is MNHEY and CDR2 is SVGAGI. In nucleotides, the CDR3 is TGTGCCAGCAGTTTGAGCGGACTGTCATATGGCTACACCTTC. Encoded protein: CASSLSGLSYGYTF.

This clone has just a few counts. The V call is TRBV5-6, the J call TRBJ2-3; 14 bases are a match to TRBD2. With 3 bases clipped from V and 3 bases from J, the junction kept 6 bases outside the gene matches. The CDR3 consists of 17 residues. Germline CDR1 SGHDT, CDR2 YYEEEE. CDR3 sequence reads: CASSSRGTSGRTDTQYF. The CDR3 DNA sequence: TGTGCCAGCAGCTCGAGAGGGACTAGCGGGAGAACAGATACGCAGTATTTT.

This clone was counted only a few times. This chain uses TRBV27 with TRBJ1-5, with 7 bases fitting TRBD1. The germline V gene has CDR1 MNHEY and CDR2 SMNVEV (reference sequence). The CDR3 contains 17 residues. V trimming: 5 bases; J trimming: 0 bases; junction bases outside the gene matches: 10. The CDR3 loop reads CASSRPGQQYSNQPQHF. The CDR3 region has the DNA TGTGCCAGCAGTCGACCGGGACAGCAGTATAGCAATCAGCCCCAGCATTTT.

Ten or more counts support this clone. This chain links TRBV4-2 with TRBJ2-2, with TRBD1 identical over 8 bases. This CDR3 is 17 amino acids long. CDR1 LGHNA and CDR2 YNFKEQ come from the germline V gene. V was clipped by 2 bases and J by 7 bases; unmatched bases: 12. CDR3 DNA: TGTGCCAGCAGCCAACTTTCTCCGCAGGGGGCTAACGGGGAGCTGTTTTTT. Translating gives CASSQLSPQGANGELFF.

This sequence joins TRBV2 and TRBJ1-5; unclear D gene. Per germline, CDR1 SNHLY and CDR2 FYNNEI. V lost 8 bases to trimming and J lost 0 bases, with 11 bases between them. The CDR3 has 14 residues. DNA for the CDR3: TGTGCCAGCGCGGCATATTATAGCAATCAGCCCCAGCATTTT. Encoded protein: CASAAYYSNQPQHF.

The chain joins TRBV5-5 to TRBJ1-1; the D is unclear. The V and J ends lost 0 bases and 5 bases respectively, with 8 bases between them. Germline V lookup: CDR1 SGHKS, CDR2 YYEKEE (reference sequence). CDR3 length equals 13 residues. The DNA for the CDR3 is TGTGCCAGCAGCTTGGCCGGGTGGACTGAAGCTTTCTTT. This gives the protein CASSLAGWTEAFF.

The chain combines TRBV7-2 with TRBJ2-1, with 11 bases matching TRBD2. Germline V gene data show CDR1 as SGHTA and CDR2 as FQGNSA. The CDR3 is 17 amino acids. The junction had 7 bases not matched to a gene; V was cut back by 1 base and J by 5 bases. CDR3 coding DNA: TGTGCCAGCAGCTTAGAACTAGCGGGGGTAGGGAACAATGAGCAGTTCTTC. It specifies CASSLELAGVGNNEQFF.

The chain uses TRBV13 and TRBJ1-3, with 7 bases that match TRBD1. The CDR3 covers 14 residues. V lost 7 bases and J lost 0; bases outside the gene matches: 3. CDR1 is PRHDT and CDR2 is FYEKMQ in the germline V gene (reference sequence). The CDR3 is CASNDRASGNTIYF. In nucleotides, the CDR3 is TGTGCCAGCAACGACAGGGCCTCTGGAAACACCATATATTTT.

The V call is TRBV13, the J call TRBJ2-1, with D possibly matching TRBD2 (6 bases). Deletions cut 4 bases from V and 1 base from J, with 11 bases between. Germline lookup yields CDR1 PRHDT and CDR2 FYEKMQ (reference sequence). CDR3 length: 15 amino acids. The CDR3: CASSWWGVSYNEQFF. The DNA for the CDR3 is TGTGCCAGCAGCTGGTGGGGGGTTTCCTACAATGAGCAGTTCTTC.

This chain joins TRBV4-1 and TRBJ2-3; TRBD2 is a possible D gene (7 bases). Per the germline V gene, CDR1 is MGHRA and CDR2 is YSYEKL. Trimming took off 4 bases at V and 2 bases at J, with 19 bases between the two ends. The length of the CDR3 is 17 residues. CDR3 sequence reads: CASSRRDLGGLTDTQYF. The CDR3 DNA is TGCGCCAGCAGCCGACGGGATCTCGGGGGGCTCACAGATACGCAGTATTTT.

The V gene is TRBV5-1, the J gene TRBJ2-1; no clear D gene. This CDR3 region has 16 residues. V lost 4 bases, J lost 0 bases, and 14 bases lay in between. Germline V gives CDR1 SGHRS, CDR2 YFSETQ. The DNA of the CDR3 is TGCGCCAGCAGCACGGTCGGCAGGCCCTCCTACAATGAGCAGTTCTTC. Its protein product is CASSTVGRPSYNEQFF.

The genes are TRBV9 and TRBJ2-3; the match to TRBD2 covers 8 bases. The V gene's germline CDR1 is SGDLS and CDR2 YYNGEE. The V segment lost 3 bases and the J segment 3 bases; nucleotides outside the gene matches: 6. This CDR3 is 15 amino acids long. The CDR3 DNA sequence: TGTGCCAGCAGCGGACGACTAGCGAAAACAGATACGCAGTATTTT. Its translation: CASSGRLAKTDTQYF.

J is TRBJ1-5 and V is TRBV6-5; D remains unclear. The V end lost 4 bases, the J end lost 3 bases, and 7 bases lay between the germline ends. Germline assignment: CDR1 MNHEY and CDR2 SVGAGI. There are 13 residues in the CDR3. CDR3 coding DNA: TGTGCCAGCAGTTTCCAGATCAATCAGCCCCAGCATTTT. Protein sequence: CASSFQINQPQHF.

V gene TRBV6-1 combines with J gene TRBJ1-5; TRBD1 aligns across 9 bases. J was trimmed by 7 bases and V by 4 bases; bases with no gene match: 8. There are 15 residues in the CDR3. Germline V CDR1 and CDR2: MNHNS, SASEGT. CDR3 nucleotides: TGTGCCAGCAGTGGGGCCGGGACAGGGCGGCAGCCCCAGCATTTT. It specifies CASSGAGTGRQPQHF.

This chain uses TRBV6-5 with TRBJ1-1; no definite D call. Per germline, CDR1 MNHEY and CDR2 SVGAGI. With 3 bases removed from V and 1 base from J, the gap between germline ends came to 12 bases. This CDR3 region has 15 residues. CDR3 protein: CASSYLGVANTEAFF. The DNA of the CDR3 is TGTGCCAGCAGTTATCTCGGGGTGGCGAACACTGAAGCTTTCTTT.

This chain joins TRBV4-1 and TRBJ1-5, with 11 bases fitting TRBD1. Germline loops: CDR1 MGHRA, CDR2 YSYEKL. V lost 3 bases and J lost 6; bases outside the gene matches: 4. The CDR3 runs 15 residues. This CDR3 is CASSQWTGGGQPQHF. Here the CDR3 DNA reads TGCGCCAGCAGCCAGTGGACAGGGGGCGGTCAGCCCCAGCATTTT.

This clone has just one count. V is TRBV7-6 and J is TRBJ2-7; TRBD2 is a possible D gene (5 bases). From germline, CDR1 is SGHVS and CDR2 FNYEAQ. The CDR3 loop spans 12 amino acids. V was trimmed by 2 bases and J by 6 bases, leaving 8 bases between them. In DNA, the CDR3 is TGTGCCAGCAGCTTAAATGGAGGCGAGCAGTACTTC. Protein: CASSLNGGEQYF.

The chain employs TRBV5-1 and TRBJ1-4; perhaps TRBD1 as D (6 bases). V lost 5 bases, J lost 6 bases, and 14 bases lay in between. Germline-derived CDR1 and CDR2 are SGHRS and YFSETQ. This CDR3 is built from 14 residues. CDR3 loop: CASRGTPFDEKLFF. In DNA, the CDR3 is TGCGCCAGCAGAGGGACACCGTTTGATGAAAAACTGTTTTTT.

The CDR3 is CASSNLAGSSGNTGELFF. CDR3 nucleotide sequence: TGTGCCAGCAGTAACCTTGCGGGGTCGTCCGGAAACACCGGGGAGCTGTTTTTT. The chain uses TRBV25-1 and TRBJ2-2; perhaps TRBD2 as D (6 bases). V lost 5 bases to trimming and J lost 2 bases, with 21 bases between them. This CDR3 has 18 residues. Germline CDR1 MGHDK, CDR2 SYGVNS.

This clone came up once. J is TRBJ1-4 and V is TRBV7-2; 7 bases agree with TRBD1. CDR1 and CDR2 (germline): SGHTA, FQGNSA. This CDR3 has 15 amino acids. J gave up 4 bases and V 4 bases, and 6 bases lay outside the gene matches. CDR3 in amino acids: CASSSRDSFNEKLFF. Written as DNA, the CDR3 is TGTGCCAGCAGCTCGCGGGACAGCTTTAATGAAAAACTGTTTTTT. The entire variable domain, with the rest obtained from reference TRBV7-2 and TRBJ1-4, is as follows: GAGVSQSPSNKVTEKGKDVELRCDPISGHTALYWYRQSLGQGLEFLIYFQGNSAPDKSGLPSDRFSAERTGGSVSTLTIQRTQQEDSAVYLCASSSRDSFNEKLFFGSGTQLSVL.

This rearrangement joins TRBV18 to TRBJ1-1, with D perhaps TRBD1 (6 bases). V was shortened by 3 bases and J by 5 bases, with 19 bases between the two germline ends. There are 16 residues in the CDR3. Looked up from germline, CDR1 is KGHSH and CDR2 is LQKENI. This CDR3 is CASSPPLGGGKTEAFF. CDR3 coding DNA: TGTGCCAGCTCACCGCCTTTGGGAGGGGGGAAAACTGAAGCTTTCTTT. Based on the CDR3 plus reference TRBV18 and TRBJ1-1, the full variable domain is NAGVMQNPRHLVRRRGQEARLRCSPMKGHSHVYWYRQLPEEGLKFMVYLQKENIIDESGMPKERFSAEFPKEGPSILRIQQVVRGDSAAYFCASSPPLGGGKTEAFFGQGTRLTVV.